This section outlines one TCR beta chain sequence together with its context. These data come from a study of blood T cell repertoires in COVID-19. The overall study: The analysed material was cDNA or gDNA that came from T cells, B-cell-depleted T cells, or PBMCs.

The CDR3 loop spans 14 amino acids. Deletions cut 3 bases from V and 4 bases from J, with 12 bases between. Germline CDR1 is SGHTA and CDR2 is FQGNSA. The authors' processing: Quantification of nucleated cells was approximated via reference gene primer amplification. The table came from immunoSEQ multiplex PCR; TCRdb's copy has only in-frame clones and leaves some out. That table is the source of V, J and clone size, and D and trimming were worked out from the DNA. This table holds more than 95,000 clones, approximately 84% found once. The chain links TRBV7-2 to TRBJ1-2; D remains ambiguous. Sequencing was carried out using peripheral blood. The sequence was obtained from a human donor in a cohort sampled during active COVID-19. The CDR3 sequence is CASSFEGLGYGYTF. The CDR3 DNA reads as TGTGCCAGCAGCTTTGAGGGTCTAGGCTATGGCTACACCTTC.